Sequencing of this T cell receptor (beta chain) was carried out in a study of T cell responses to AZD1222 COVID-19 vaccine. Per germline, CDR1 MNHEY and CDR2 SVGAGI. Deletions cut 6 bases from V and 1 base from J, with 12 bases between. This CDR3 is 14 amino acids long. With respect to this clone: What it binds is not known.

Broader study findings: Donors in the cohort were predominantly white British and more often female, and clonal diversity was possibly underestimated.

Produced via immunoSEQ multiplex PCR; TCRdb's table is partial and in-frame only. The data show about 140,000 clones, approximately 90% seen once. The V and J genes are TRBV6-5 and TRBJ1-1; D is perhaps TRBD1 (6 bases). The specimen was peripheral blood, collected on day 0 of AZD1222 vaccination. This clonotype was sampled from an adult in good health. CDR3 in amino acids: CASSPGQSNTEAFF. CDR3 coding DNA: TGTGCCAGCAGCCCCGGACAGTCGAACACTGAAGCTTTCTTT.